The 25 T cell receptor beta chains presented below share a single source sample, sequenced in a study of cytotoxic CD8 clonotypes in ibrutinib-treated CLL. Clones were sequenced by immunoSEQ multiplex PCR, and TCRdb holds only the in-frame ones, with some missing. Of about 40,000 clones detected, approximately 67% appear once; the ten largest clones hold approximately 7.6%. The sequences come from PBMCs, collected at disease progression, from a patient treated with ibrutinib. These TCRs come from a human donor with chronic lymphocytic leukemia.

The V call is TRBV10-2, the J call TRBJ2-7, with TRBD2 matching 14 bases. The length of the CDR3 is 15 residues. Germline CDR1 is WSHSY and CDR2 is SAAADI. V shed 8 bases, J shed 2 bases, and the junction held 5 bases outside the gene matches. The DNA for the CDR3 is TGCGCCAGCCGTCCGGGACTAGCGGGAGCCTACGAGCAGTACTTC. Its translation: CASRPGLAGAYEQYF.

This sequence joins TRBV7-2 and TRBJ2-5; D ambiguous. CDR3 length: 12 residues. The ends were cut back, 1 base at V and 5 bases at J, with 5 bases in the middle. CDR1 is SGHTA and CDR2 is FQGNSA in the germline V gene. This CDR3 reads CASSLGEETQYF. CDR3 DNA sequence: TGTGCCAGCAGCTTAGGTGAGGAGACCCAGTACTTC.

The rearrangement links TRBV4-1 to TRBJ2-7; D uncertain. Germline V CDR1 and CDR2: MGHRA, YSYEKL. There are 16 residues in the CDR3. V lost 1 base to trimming and J lost 4 bases, with 17 bases between them. The CDR3 loop is CASSQGRPEAGYEQYF. Written as DNA, the CDR3 is TGCGCCAGCAGCCAAGGTAGGCCCGAGGCCGGGTACGAGCAGTACTTC.

The chain combines TRBV9 with TRBJ1-1, with D unresolved. Looked up from germline, CDR1 is SGDLS and CDR2 is YYNGEE. This CDR3 is built from 13 residues. The germline V and J ends were trimmed by 3 bases and 2 bases, with 8 bases remaining between them. The CDR3 spells CASSAARNTEAFF. CDR3 bases: TGTGCCAGCAGCGCCGCCCGCAACACTGAAGCTTTCTTT.

J is TRBJ2-7 and V is TRBV10-3, with 7 bases matching TRBD1. V trimming: 4 bases; J trimming: 3 bases; junction bases outside the gene matches: 3. CDR3 length: 13 amino acids. CDR1 and CDR2 from the germline V gene are ENHRY and SYGVKD. The CDR3 loop reads CAISAGDSYEQYF. CDR3 DNA: TGTGCCATCAGTGCAGGGGACAGCTACGAGCAGTACTTC.

The gene calls are TRBV19 and TRBJ2-7, with a weak D call TRBD2 (5 bases). CDR1 is LNHDA and CDR2 is SQIVND in the germline V gene (reference sequence). Deletions cut 3 bases from V and 6 bases from J, with 15 bases between. The CDR3 sequence is 14 residues long. CDR3 in amino acids: CASSIRVWAGEQYF. The CDR3 bases are TGTGCCAGTAGTATTCGGGTTTGGGCGGGCGAGCAGTACTTC.

This clone was observed a single time. The rearrangement links TRBV7-9 to TRBJ2-7; D is possibly TRBD1 (6 bases). Per germline, CDR1 SEHNR and CDR2 FQNEAQ (reference sequence). The CDR3 has 16 amino acids. Trimming took off 0 bases at V and 0 bases at J, with 12 bases between the two ends. CDR3 in amino acids: CASSLAQGHRSYEQYF. Written as DNA, the CDR3 is TGTGCCAGCAGCTTAGCGCAGGGACACCGCTCCTACGAGCAGTACTTC. Full variable domain (rest looked up from reference TRBV7-9 and TRBJ2-7): DTGVSQNPRHKITKRGQNVTFRCDPISEHNRLYWYRQTLGQGPEFLTYFQNEAQLEKSRLLSDRFSAERPKGSFSTLEIQRTEQGDSAMYLCASSLAQGHRSYEQYFGPGTRLTVT.

Only a few counts were recorded for this clone. The chain combines TRBV9 with TRBJ2-7; TRBD2 matches at 10 bases. With 4 bases clipped from V and 3 bases from J, the junction kept 7 bases outside the gene matches. The CDR3 is 15 amino acids. CDR1 SGDLS and CDR2 YYNGEE come from the germline V gene. CDR3 loop: CASSLGTSDIYEQYF. CDR3 coding DNA: TGTGCCAGCAGCCTCGGGACTAGCGATATCTACGAGCAGTACTTC.

This clone was recorded once. V and J are TRBV29-1 and TRBJ2-1; 9 bases match TRBD2. V dropped 7 bases and J dropped 9; count of bases not matched to a gene: 10. CDR3 length: 13 amino acids. From germline, CDR1 is SQVTM and CDR2 ANQGSEA. The CDR3 DNA sequence: TGCAGCGCCCTTTGGCGGGAGGGTGGTGAGCAGTTCTTC. This translates into CSALWREGGEQFF.

The J gene is TRBJ2-7, the V gene TRBV7-6; a possible D gene is TRBD2 (7 bases). V was pared by 3 bases and J by 0 bases, with 9 bases between. Per the germline V gene, CDR1 is SGHVS and CDR2 is FNYEAQ. The CDR3 runs 14 residues. As DNA, the CDR3 is TGTGCCAGCAGCTTGGGGGGGCACTCCTACGAGCAGTACTTC. Amino acids: CASSLGGHSYEQYF.

The chain recombines TRBV28 with TRBJ1-1, with TRBD1 matching 7 bases. CDR3 length: 14 residues. Germline values: CDR1 MDHEN, CDR2 SYDVKM. Trimming cost V 5 bases and J 5 bases; bases outside gene matches: 8. The CDR3 bases are TGTGCCAGCAGTGAGCAGGGGGAGGTAACTGAAGCTTTCTTT. Translating gives CASSEQGEVTEAFF.

The J gene is TRBJ1-3, the V gene TRBV9, with D possibly TRBD1 on 5 matching bases. CDR3 length equals 20 residues. From germline, CDR1 is SGDLS and CDR2 YYNGEE. V lost 3 bases to trimming and J lost 3 bases, with 28 bases between them. DNA for the CDR3: TGTGCCAGCAGCGCCACCCCGGGGACCAGTCTTCGGGGACTTGGAAACACCATATATTTT. Translation gives CASSATPGTSLRGLGNTIYF.

This clone was observed a handful of times. V usage is TRBV4-2 and J usage is TRBJ1-1; the D gene is possibly TRBD1 (6 bases). The germline V and J ends were trimmed by 0 bases and 11 bases, with 13 bases remaining between them. The germline V gene encodes CDR1 LGHNA and CDR2 YNFKEQ. The CDR3 has 13 residues. CDR3 sequence (DNA): TGTGCCAGCAGCCAAGAGAGGACAGAAGCTGCTTTCTTT. It translates to CASSQERTEAAFF.

The chain links TRBV29-1 to TRBJ2-3; D is perhaps TRBD1 (6 bases). Germline V gene data show CDR1 as SQVTM and CDR2 as ANQGSEA. CDR3 length: 15 amino acids. The ends were cut back, 2 bases at V and 6 bases at J, with 18 bases in the middle. The CDR3 reads CSVESGTGYRDTQYF. CDR3 DNA: TGCAGCGTTGAATCGGGCACAGGGTATCGTGATACGCAGTATTTT.

This rearrangement joins TRBV6-5 to TRBJ2-7; 8 positions match TRBD2. Trimming at V came to 5 bases and at J to 3 bases, leaving 9 bases not matched to a gene. Germline V gene data show CDR1 as MNHEY and CDR2 as SVGAGI. The CDR3 covers 15 residues. The CDR3 nucleotides are TGTGCCAGCAGTGGCTACCGGGGGGGTATCTACGAGCAGTACTTC. Its protein product is CASSGYRGGIYEQYF.

The chain uses TRBV25-1 and TRBJ2-1; 9 bases map to TRBD2. J was trimmed by 7 bases and V by 7 bases; bases with no gene match: 11. CDR1 and CDR2 (germline): MGHDK, SYGVNS. This CDR3 region has 15 residues. CDR3 protein: CASNPAGGALNEQFF. The CDR3 DNA follows: TGTGCCAGCAATCCGGCGGGAGGGGCGTTAAATGAGCAGTTCTTC.

The rearrangement links TRBV25-1 to TRBJ2-3, with 7 nucleotides matching TRBD1. The germline V gene has CDR1 MGHDK and CDR2 SYGVNS. This CDR3 comprises 14 residues. V dropped 5 bases and J dropped 1; count of bases not matched to a gene: 3. The CDR3 sequence is CASSSGGGTDTQYF. CDR3 nucleotides: TGTGCCAGCAGTTCAGGGGGTGGCACAGATACGCAGTATTTT.

V and J are TRBV6-1 and TRBJ2-7; D is unclear. V lost 3 bases to trimming and J lost 3 bases, with 0 bases between them. This CDR3 is 10 amino acids long. Germline V gene data show CDR1 as MNHNS and CDR2 as SASEGT. The CDR3 sequence: CASSDYEQYF. Here the CDR3 DNA reads TGTGCCAGCAGTGACTACGAGCAGTACTTC.

V is TRBV7-9 and J is TRBJ1-5; 9 nucleotides align to TRBD1. This CDR3 has 15 amino acids. The trim removed 1 base at V and 6 bases at J, leaving 4 bases unmatched. CDR1 is SEHNR, CDR2 FQNEAQ, per germline (reference sequence). The chain's CDR3 is CASSLEGTGSQPQHF. In DNA, the CDR3 is TGTGCCAGCAGCTTAGAAGGGACAGGGAGTCAGCCCCAGCATTTT.

This chain joins TRBV10-3 and TRBJ1-2; TRBD1 matches 12 bases. Germline V gives CDR1 ENHRY, CDR2 SYGVKD. Losses at the gene ends were 10 bases for V and 2 bases for J; bases not matched to a gene: 8. CDR3 length: 15 residues. The CDR3 here is CATSLGTGGNYGYTF. As DNA, the CDR3 is TGTGCCACCTCACTAGGGACAGGGGGCAACTATGGCTACACCTTC.

This chain connects TRBV29-1 to TRBJ2-7; D call uncertain. Between the trimmed V and J ends, which lost 4 bases and 6 bases, there was a span of 13 bases. This CDR3 has 12 residues. CDR1 and CDR2 (germline): SQVTM, ANQGSEA. CDR3 protein: CSVVEAAGEQYF. In nucleotides, the CDR3 is TGCAGCGTTGTAGAAGCAGCAGGCGAGCAGTACTTC.

This chain links TRBV11-3 with TRBJ2-3, with 10 bases lining up with TRBD2. The V gene's germline CDR1 is SGHNT and CDR2 YENEEA. There are 18 residues in the CDR3. Trimming removed 5 bases from V and 3 bases from J; junction bases left unmatched: 14. Here the CDR3 DNA reads TGTGCCAGCAGCAAGTACGGGAGCGGGAGGGCCTGGACAGATACGCAGTATTTT. It specifies CASSKYGSGRAWTDTQYF.

This rearrangement joins TRBV10-3 to TRBJ1-1; D perhaps matches TRBD1 (6 bases). The V gene's germline CDR1 is ENHRY and CDR2 SYGVKD. V lost 10 bases, J lost 1 base, and 10 bases lay in between. This CDR3 spans 12 amino acids. The CDR3 loop is CASGQPNTEAFF. The CDR3 DNA is TGTGCCAGCGGACAGCCGAACACTGAAGCTTTCTTT.

The rearrangement uses TRBV9 and TRBJ2-4; 9 bases map to TRBD1. Germline CDR1 SGDLS, CDR2 YYNGEE. The V and J ends lost 3 bases and 7 bases, in that order; junction bases with no gene match: 11. The CDR3 runs to 16 residues. The CDR3 region is CASSAPDGTGMNIQYF. The CDR3 DNA follows: TGTGCCAGCAGCGCCCCGGATGGGACAGGGATGAACATTCAGTACTTC.

This clone has just a few counts. V usage is TRBV5-1 and J usage is TRBJ1-2; D perhaps matches TRBD1 (5 bases). The germline V gene encodes CDR1 SGHRS and CDR2 YFSETQ. Trimming left V 2 bases short and J 7 bases short, with 12 bases between. The CDR3 consists of 13 residues. DNA of the CDR3: TGCGCCAGCAGCTTCGGCGAGGGACGTGGCTACACCTTC. This codes for CASSFGEGRGYTF.